This T cell receptor beta chain was profiled in a study of T-cell memory formation after mild COVID-19. Points from the study as a whole: CD4+ contracting clones were found mainly in CM and EM, and CD8+ ones in EMRA.

On this clonotype itself: Its antigen is not known.

TCRdb redid the calling of the 5' RACE reads with MiXCR, one entry per CDR3 protein. The profile shows under 250,000 distinct CDR3 sequences, approximately 15% of them singletons. Germline V gene lookup returns CDR1 MNHEY and CDR2 SVGEGT. The CDR3 spans 16 residues. Trimming pared 0 bases from V and 5 bases from J, leaving 14 bases between. The receptor comes from an adult woman who had mild COVID-19 (a few samples of this study predate the infection). Cell type and time point are not known. The material sequenced was PBMCs or a T cell subset sorted from them (not recorded which). The rearrangement joins TRBV6-2 or TRBV6-3 to TRBJ2-1, with D perhaps matching TRBD2 (6 bases). In DNA form, the CDR3 reads TGTGCCAGCAGTTACTCGGGACTTTTAACTCACAATGAGCAGTTCTTC. This sequence encodes CASSYSGLLTHNEQFF.